This entry features one T cell receptor beta chain sequence. The data stem from a study of CD8+ T cells in alopecia areata. Treatment specified: oral pan-JAK inhibitor, 5-10 mg twice daily. J lost 3 bases, V lost 7 bases, and 4 bases had no gene match. The germline V gene encodes CDR1 SGHRS and CDR2 YFSETQ. The CDR3 length is 14 residues. The authors extracted RNA and reverse transcribed it into cDNA as the sequencing template. Profiled with immunoSEQ multiplex PCR; TCRdb holds only in-frame clones, not every one. Here the sample spans 150,000 to 250,000 clones, approximately 60% being singletons. The chain couples TRBV5-1 to TRBJ2-1; 10 nucleotides align to TRBD2. The sequencing here drew on CD4+ T cells sorted from blood, taken at week 4, from a patient treated with tofacitinib. The source of this sequence is a human donor with alopecia areata. The CDR3 protein is CASRLAGDYNEQFF. CDR3 nucleotides: TGCGCCAGCCGTCTAGCGGGGGACTACAATGAGCAGTTCTTC. The full variable domain, in which reference TRBV5-1 and TRBJ2-1 provide the parts outside the CDR3, is KAGVTQTPRYLIKTRGQQVTLSCSPISGHRSVSWYQQTPGQGLQFLFEYFSETQRNKGNFPGRFSGRQFSNSRSEMNVSTLELGDSALYLCASRLAGDYNEQFFGPGTRLTVL.